This T cell receptor (beta chain) was identified during a study of blood T cell repertoires in COVID-19. Study in general: COVID-19 samples collected from the United States, Italy and Spain covered acute and convalescent phases. T cells, B-cell-depleted T cells, or PBMCs supplied cDNA or gDNA.

V dropped 3 bases and J dropped 0; count of bases not matched to a gene: 3. Germline V gene lookup returns CDR1 KGHSH and CDR2 LQKENI. The CDR3 totals 15 residues. Authors' data handling: Estimated nucleated cell counts came from reference gene primer amplification. The protocol was immunoSEQ multiplex PCR, while the TCRdb copy is restricted to in-frame clones and leaves out a portion. Clone size and V and J calls were adopted from that table, with D and trimming inferred from the DNA. Of more than 300,000 clones listed, 87% are singletons. Seattle enrolled patients during active infection and tracked them longitudinally.

What was sequenced was peripheral blood. The V and J genes are TRBV18 and TRBJ2-3; 7 bases are a match to TRBD2. This receptor was taken from a woman in her 30s with COVID-19, enrolled during active disease. The CDR3 DNA follows: TGTGCCAGCTCACCCAGACTAGCAAGCACAGATACGCAGTATTTT. As protein: CASSPRLASTDTQYF. Drawing the rest from reference TRBV18 and TRBJ2-3, the complete variable domain is NAGVMQNPRHLVRRRGQEARLRCSPMKGHSHVYWYRQLPEEGLKFMVYLQKENIIDESGMPKERFSAEFPKEGPSILRIQQVVRGDSAAYFCASSPRLASTDTQYFGPGTRLTVL.